The table lists the clone carrying this TCR beta chain with many counts. What it recognizes is unknown. This specimen belongs to a study of T cells in Graves' hyperthyroidism and ophthalmopathy. Study observations and caveats: Ophthalmopathy was told apart from stable hyperthyroidism by a 13 V-J model. Most thyroid-expanded clonotypes above 0.001 were also found in blood.

Patients having uncontrolled infection, another autoimmune disease, pregnancy or lactation were not included. The diagnoses drew upon clinical symptoms, serum thyroxine and TRAb, thyroid ultrasound and orbital computed tomography. Amplified regions were TCR beta CDR3 sequences from RNA transcripts. First-round RT-PCR with HTBI primers amplified the TCR CDR3 region. TCRdb reprocessed the multiplex PCR reads via MiXCR and lists one record per CDR3 protein. The data show approximately 640,000 distinct CDR3 sequences, about 45% seen once. Germline V gene data show CDR1 as MGHRA and CDR2 as YSYEKL. The J segment lost 4 bases and the V segment lost 0 bases, leaving 5 bases of the junction unmatched. This CDR3 has 15 amino acids.

This sequence joins TRBV4-1 and TRBJ1-2, with 7 bases that match TRBD1. This TCR was recovered from an adult man with Graves' disease, either hyperthyroidism or ophthalmopathy (not recorded which). The specimen was peripheral blood or thyroid tissue (not recorded which). The CDR3 bases are TGCGCCAGCAGCCAAGATGAGGACAGGAGCTATGGCTACACCTTC. Translation: CASSQDEDRSYGYTF.